This TCR beta chain was captured by sequencing in a study of OX40 agonist ivuxolimab in advanced cancers. In the study overall: Clinicians treated patients with ivuxolimab, an agonistic anti-OX40 (CD134) antibody. With a range of roughly 20 to 85, age averaged approximately 54 years, and around 80% were male. There were three patients with partial responses, one having hepatocellular carcinoma and two cutaneous melanoma.

On this clone itself: Its matching antigen is unknown.

Assay: immunoSEQ multiplex PCR; the TCRdb copy retains only in-frame clones and omits some. In the table there are about 22,000 clones, less than 90% of which are singletons. Findings of the study overall: At 0.1 to 3.0 mg/kg, CD4+ and CD8+ blood T cells expanded clonally by week 6.

Germline-derived CDR1 and CDR2 are SGHTA and FQGTGA. The CDR3 totals 13 residues. The V gene end was trimmed by 1 base and the J gene end by 7 bases; junction bases not matched to a gene: 4. Specimen: CD4+ or CD8+ T cells sorted from blood, collected in a trial of the OX40 agonist ivuxolimab. The clonotype originates from an adult with an advanced solid tumor such as melanoma, head and neck, liver or kidney cancer. The V call is TRBV7-3, the J call TRBJ2-7; TRBD1 matches 7 bases. CDR3 in amino acids: CASSLNRGREQYF. In DNA form, the CDR3 reads TGTGCCAGCAGCTTAAACAGGGGTCGGGAGCAGTACTTC.